This entry lists 18 T cell receptor beta chains sequenced from one sample in a study of shared clonotypes between healthy human individuals. Data came from immunoSEQ multiplex PCR; TCRdb stores just in-frame clones and leaves some out. Of about 1.5 million clones listed, roughly 96% are singletons. The sequencing input was naive CD4+ T cells sorted from blood. Documented subset: CD45RA+ positively selected. The receptors shown here come from a man under 40 in good health.

For the CDR3, the DNA is TGTGCCAGCAGCCAAACAAGATATGGCTACACCTTC. This codes for CASSQTRYGYTF. The chain joins TRBV7-2 to TRBJ1-2; no clear D. The V end lost 5 bases, the J end lost 5 bases, and 9 bases lay between the germline ends. Germline CDR1 reads SGHTA; CDR2 reads FQGNSA. The CDR3 consists of 12 residues.

The chain is built from TRBV5-1 and TRBJ2-1, with D possibly called TRBD1 or TRBD2 (5 bases each). Germline V CDR1 and CDR2: SGHRS, YFSETQ. The ends were cut back, 1 base at V and 9 bases at J, with 20 bases in the middle. This CDR3 region has 16 residues. This CDR3 reads CASSLNPSRVTGEQFF. The CDR3 DNA is TGCGCCAGCAGCTTGAATCCTAGCCGGGTAACAGGTGAGCAGTTCTTC.

To note about this clone: At one boundary the junction diverges from the germline segment, which might be a read error. This chain uses TRBV15 with TRBJ1-1, with a tentative D call TRBD1 (5 bases). The CDR3 loop spans 12 amino acids. CDR1 LNHNV and CDR2 YYDKDF come from the germline V gene (reference sequence). DNA for the CDR3: TGTGCCACCAGCAGAGCCGGGGCAAGGTCTGAGTTT. Protein sequence: CATSRAGARSEF.

The chain employs TRBV5-1 and TRBJ1-3; no clear D. CDR1 is SGHRS and CDR2 is YFSETQ in the germline V gene. V was clipped by 0 bases and J by 2 bases, with 6 bases between them. This CDR3 region has 14 residues. As DNA, the CDR3 is TGCGCCAGCAGCTTGGCCTCCCCTGGAAACACCATATATTTT. Protein sequence: CASSLASPGNTIYF.

This clone was observed once. V is TRBV29-1 and J is TRBJ2-1, with no clear D. Germline-derived CDR1 and CDR2 are SQVTM and ANQGSEA. The CDR3 extends over 13 amino acids. The V and J ends lost 4 bases and 10 bases respectively, with 17 bases between them. CDR3 residues: CSVGDRAFREQFF. CDR3 in DNA: TGCAGCGTTGGAGACCGCGCCTTCCGGGAGCAGTTCTTC.

The rearrangement links TRBV15 to TRBJ1-3; 10 positions match TRBD1. The CDR3 length is 16 residues. With 3 bases clipped from V and 0 bases from J, the junction kept 2 bases outside the gene matches. Germline CDR1 and CDR2: LNHNV and YYDKDF (reference sequence). CDR3 nucleotide sequence: TGTGCCACCAGCAGGGGACAGGGGATCTCTGGAAACACCATATATTTT. Translating it yields CATSRGQGISGNTIYF. Drawing the rest from reference TRBV15 and TRBJ1-3, the complete variable domain is DAMVIQNPRYQVTQFGKPVTLSCSQTLNHNVMYWYQQKSSQAPKLLFHYYDKDFNNEADTPDNFQSRRPNTSFCFLDIRSPGLGDTAMYLCATSRGQGISGNTIYFGEGSWLTVV.

This chain uses TRBV10-3 with TRBJ2-1; 7 bases align to TRBD2. The junction had 12 bases not matched to a gene; V was cut back by 11 bases and J by 5 bases. The CDR3 sequence is 14 residues long. CDR1 ENHRY and CDR2 SYGVKD come from the germline V gene. This CDR3 is CASQEASGHNEQFF. CDR3 DNA sequence: TGTGCCTCCCAAGAGGCTAGCGGTCACAATGAGCAGTTCTTC.

The rearrangement uses TRBV5-1 and TRBJ1-2; 9 bases align to TRBD1. The germline gives CDR1 SGHRS, CDR2 YFSETQ. V lost 5 bases to trimming and J lost 7 bases; unmatched junction nucleotides: 12. The CDR3 extends over 15 amino acids. The CDR3 sequence: CASSPPTGTGSGYTF. CDR3 bases: TGCGCCAGCAGTCCTCCCACCGGGACAGGGAGTGGCTACACCTTC. The entire variable domain, with the rest obtained from reference TRBV5-1 and TRBJ1-2, is as follows: KAGVTQTPRYLIKTRGQQVTLSCSPISGHRSVSWYQQTPGQGLQFLFEYFSETQRNKGNFPGRFSGRQFSNSRSEMNVSTLELGDSALYLCASSPPTGTGSGYTFGSGTRLTVV.

A note on this clone: Other DNA sequences from this sample encode an identical CDR3 as well. V usage is TRBV7-2 and J usage is TRBJ2-1; maybe TRBD1 (6 bases). The CDR3 runs to 13 residues. The germline V gene encodes CDR1 SGHTA and CDR2 FQGNSA. Trimming took off 2 bases at V and 5 bases at J, with 7 bases between the two ends. The DNA for the CDR3 is TGTGCCAGCAGCTTAAACAGGGACAATGAGCAGTTCTTC. It is translated as CASSLNRDNEQFF.

The gene calls are TRBV27 and TRBJ2-2, with 12 bases matching TRBD2. Germline V gene lookup returns CDR1 MNHEY and CDR2 SMNVEV (reference sequence). With V trimmed by 5 bases and J by 9 bases, 4 bases remained unmatched. The CDR3 sequence is 14 residues long. This CDR3 reads CASSPSGRARELFF. Written as DNA, the CDR3 is TGTGCCAGCAGTCCTAGCGGGAGGGCCAGGGAGCTGTTTTTT.

V and J are TRBV30 and TRBJ1-4, with D unresolved. Germline CDR1 is GTSNPN and CDR2 is SVGIG (reference sequence). With 0 bases removed from V and 7 bases from J, the gap between germline ends came to 12 bases. The CDR3 covers 14 residues. The CDR3 loop is CAWSVPGGSEKLFF. DNA of the CDR3: TGTGCCTGGAGTGTACCTGGAGGGAGTGAAAAACTGTTTTTT. Full variable domain (remainder filled in from reference TRBV30 and TRBJ1-4): SQTIHQWPATLVQPVGSPLSLECTVEGTSNPNLYWYRQAAGRGLQLLFYSVGIGQISSEVPQNLSASRPQDRQFILSSKKLLLSDSGFYLCAWSVPGGSEKLFFGSGTQLSVL.

The chain carries TRBV5-1 and TRBJ2-5; D not resolved. CDR3 size: 12 residues. The ends were cut back, 4 bases at V and 3 bases at J, with 7 bases in the middle. Germline V gives CDR1 SGHRS, CDR2 YFSETQ. The CDR3 DNA follows: TGCGCCAGCAGCAACCCCGAAGAGACCCAGTACTTC. It encodes CASSNPEETQYF. Variable domain in full (rest from reference TRBV5-1 and TRBJ2-5): KAGVTQTPRYLIKTRGQQVTLSCSPISGHRSVSWYQQTPGQGLQFLFEYFSETQRNKGNFPGRFSGRQFSNSRSEMNVSTLELGDSALYLCASSNPEETQYFGPGTRLLVL.

The chain links TRBV18 to TRBJ2-3; 7 bases agree with TRBD2. V lost 0 bases and J lost 2; bases outside the gene matches: 2. The CDR3 consists of 15 residues. Per the germline V gene, CDR1 is KGHSH and CDR2 is LQKENI. CDR3 sequence (DNA): TGTGCCAGCTCACCACCCGGGACTAACACAGATACGCAGTATTTT. Protein: CASSPPGTNTDTQYF.

This sequence joins TRBV28 and TRBJ1-2; D not resolved. The CDR3 is made up of 13 amino acids. V lost 7 bases and J lost 0, with 9 bases in between. Germline CDR1 MDHEN, CDR2 SYDVKM. CDR3 bases: TGTGCCAGCACCCCTTTGGCTAACTATGGCTACACCTTC. It specifies CASTPLANYGYTF.

On this clone: The sample carries other DNA sequences with the same CDR3. The chain carries TRBV9 and TRBJ2-1; D is undetermined. This CDR3 spans 13 amino acids. Germline lookup yields CDR1 SGDLS and CDR2 YYNGEE. V gave up 2 bases and J gave up 4 bases, with 7 bases separating them. CDR3 sequence: CASSVDPYNEQFF. The CDR3 DNA reads TGTGCCAGCAGCGTGGACCCATACAATGAGCAGTTCTTC. Variable domain in full (rest from reference TRBV9 and TRBJ2-1): DSGVTQTPKHLITATGQRVTLRCSPRSGDLSVYWYQQSLDQGLQFLIQYYNGEERAKGNILERFSAQQFPDLHSELNLSSLELGDSALYFCASSVDPYNEQFFGPGTRLTVL.

J is TRBJ2-3 and V is TRBV29-1, with 9 bases aligning to TRBD2. The CDR3 spans 14 residues. V shed 4 bases, J shed 3 bases, and the junction held 5 bases outside the gene matches. Germline assignment: CDR1 SQVTM and CDR2 ANQGSEA. CDR3 sequence: CSVVAGVLTDTQYF. The CDR3 coding sequence is TGCAGCGTTGTAGCGGGAGTTTTGACAGATACGCAGTATTTT.

V gene TRBV2 combines with J gene TRBJ1-1; TRBD1 might be the D (6 bases). The germline V gene has CDR1 SNHLY and CDR2 FYNNEI. The CDR3 contains 16 residues. V lost 6 bases and J lost 5, with 22 bases in between. The CDR3 nucleotides read TGTGCCAGCAGACGGCGGACAGTCGGGAAGTTGACTGAAGCTTTCTTT. It translates to CASRRRTVGKLTEAFF.

V usage is TRBV19 and J usage is TRBJ1-2, with 8 bases fitting TRBD1. V lost 3 bases and J lost 9; bases outside the gene matches: 6. Germline V lookup: CDR1 LNHDA, CDR2 SQIVND (reference sequence). The CDR3 is 13 residues long. CDR3 protein: CASSIIGQGSYTF. As DNA, the CDR3 is TGTGCCAGTAGTATCATTGGACAGGGCAGCTACACCTTC.